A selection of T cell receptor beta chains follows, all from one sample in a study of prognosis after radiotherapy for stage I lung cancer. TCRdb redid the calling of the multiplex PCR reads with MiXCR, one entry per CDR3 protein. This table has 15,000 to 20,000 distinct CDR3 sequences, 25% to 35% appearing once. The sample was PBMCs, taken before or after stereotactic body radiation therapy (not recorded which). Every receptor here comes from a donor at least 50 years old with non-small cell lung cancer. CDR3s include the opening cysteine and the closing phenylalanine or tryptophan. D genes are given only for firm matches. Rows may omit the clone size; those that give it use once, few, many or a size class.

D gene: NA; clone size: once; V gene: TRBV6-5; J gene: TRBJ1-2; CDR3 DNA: TGTGCCAGCAGTTCGACGGCGGATGCTTCCTATGGATACACCTTC; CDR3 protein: CASSSTADASYGYTF
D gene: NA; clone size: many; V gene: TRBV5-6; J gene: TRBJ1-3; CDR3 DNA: TGTGCCAGCTACCCTTTCTCTGGAAACACCATATATTTT; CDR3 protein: CASYPFSGNTIYF
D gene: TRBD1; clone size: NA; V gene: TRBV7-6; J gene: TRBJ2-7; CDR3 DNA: TGTGCCAGCAGTACAGGGGTGAGCTCCTACGAGCAGTACTTC; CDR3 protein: CASSTGVSSYEQYF
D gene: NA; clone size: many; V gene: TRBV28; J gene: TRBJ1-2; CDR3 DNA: TGTGCCAGCAGTTTAAGGACACTTTATGGCTACACCTTC; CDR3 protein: CASSLRTLYGYTF
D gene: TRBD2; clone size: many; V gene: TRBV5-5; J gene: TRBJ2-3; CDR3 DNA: TGTGCCAGCAGCTTTTCGGGACTAGCGGGAGTGGATACGCAGTATTTT; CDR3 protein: CASSFSGLAGVDTQYF
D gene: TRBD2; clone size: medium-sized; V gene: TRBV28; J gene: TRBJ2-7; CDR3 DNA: TGTGCCAGCAGTTTTAGCGGGTACTCCTACGAGCAGTACTTC; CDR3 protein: CASSFSGYSYEQYF
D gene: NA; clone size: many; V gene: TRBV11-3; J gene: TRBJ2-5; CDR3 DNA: TGTGCCAGCAGCTTAGGTCCCGGGGAAGAGACCCAGTACTTC; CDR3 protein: CASSLGPGEETQYF
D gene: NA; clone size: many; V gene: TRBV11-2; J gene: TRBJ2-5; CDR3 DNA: TGTGCCAGCAGCTTAGATATATGGAGCGGTCAGTACCAAGAGACCCAGTACTTC; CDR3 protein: CASSLDIWSGQYQETQYF
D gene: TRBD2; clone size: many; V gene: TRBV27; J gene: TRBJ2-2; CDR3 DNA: TGTGCCAGTGCGCCCTCAAGAATAGCGGGGGCGAACACCGGGGAGCTGTTTTTT; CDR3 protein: CASAPSRIAGANTGELFF
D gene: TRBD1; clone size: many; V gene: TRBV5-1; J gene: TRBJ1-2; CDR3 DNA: TGCGCCAGCAGCTCCGTGGACAGGGTTGGTGGCTACACCTTC; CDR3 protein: CASSSVDRVGGYTF
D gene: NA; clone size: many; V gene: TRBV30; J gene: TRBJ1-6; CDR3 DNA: TGTGCCCGGAGGGGGGGGGGTAGTAATTCACCCCTCCACTTT; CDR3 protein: CARRGGGSNSPLHF
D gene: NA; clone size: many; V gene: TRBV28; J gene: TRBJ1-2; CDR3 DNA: TGTGCCAGCAGTCTCCTCCCTCGGAGGGGTGGTCGCGATAACTATGGCTACACCTTC; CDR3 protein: CASSLLPRRGGRDNYGYTF
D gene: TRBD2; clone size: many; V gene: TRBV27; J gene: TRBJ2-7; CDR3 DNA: TGTGCCAGCAGTTCCGCAGGTAGCGGGAGTTCCTACGAGCAGTACTTC; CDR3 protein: CASSSAGSGSSYEQYF
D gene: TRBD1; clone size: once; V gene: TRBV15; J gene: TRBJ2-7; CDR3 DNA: TGTGCCACCAGCCAACCCCAGGGGGCGCCCTCCTACGAGCAGTACTTC; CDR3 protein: CATSQPQGAPSYEQYF
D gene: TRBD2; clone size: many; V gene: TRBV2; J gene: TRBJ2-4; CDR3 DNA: TGTGCCAGCCGGGGGACTAGCTCTGCCAAAAACATTCAGTACTTC; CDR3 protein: CASRGTSSAKNIQYF
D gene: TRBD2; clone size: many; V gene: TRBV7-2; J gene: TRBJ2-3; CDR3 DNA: TGTGCCAGCAGCTTGACTAGCAGCACAGATACGCAGTATTTT; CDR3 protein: CASSLTSSTDTQYF
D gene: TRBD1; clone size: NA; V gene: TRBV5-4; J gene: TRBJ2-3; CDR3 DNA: TGTGCCAGCAAGGACAGGTCCACAGATACGCAGTATTTT; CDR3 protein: CASKDRSTDTQYF
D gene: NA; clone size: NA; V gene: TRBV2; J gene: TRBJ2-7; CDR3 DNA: TGTGCCAGCAGAAAACCGGTCCACGGGCCCTGCGAGCAGTACTTC; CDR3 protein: CASRKPVHGPCEQYF
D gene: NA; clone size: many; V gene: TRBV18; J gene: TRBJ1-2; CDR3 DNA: TGTGCCAGCTCACCGCTCCGGGGAGATGGCTACACCTTC; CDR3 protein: CASSPLRGDGYTF
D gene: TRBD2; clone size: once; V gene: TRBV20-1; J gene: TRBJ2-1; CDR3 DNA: TGCAGTGCTCGGGGACTAGCTTCCGATGAGCAGTTCTTC; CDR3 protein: CSARGLASDEQFF
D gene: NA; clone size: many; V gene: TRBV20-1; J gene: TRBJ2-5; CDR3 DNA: TGCAGTGGACAGGACCAAGAGACCCAGTACTTC; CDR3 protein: CSGQDQETQYF
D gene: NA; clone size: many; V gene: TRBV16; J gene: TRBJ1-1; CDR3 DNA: TGTGCCAGCAGTACCTTGGGGGGTACTGAAGCTTTCTTT; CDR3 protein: CASSTLGGTEAFF
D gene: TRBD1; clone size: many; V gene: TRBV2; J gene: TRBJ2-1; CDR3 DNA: TGTGCCAGCAGTGCCGGACAGGGAGCGACTTACAATGAGCAGTTCTTC; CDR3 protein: CASSAGQGATYNEQFF
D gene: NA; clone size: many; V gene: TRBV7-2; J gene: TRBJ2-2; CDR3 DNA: TGTGCCAGCAGCCCTTACAGAGCCAACACCGGGGAGCTGTTTTTT; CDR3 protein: CASSPYRANTGELFF
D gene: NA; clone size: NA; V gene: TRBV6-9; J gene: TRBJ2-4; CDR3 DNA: TGTGCCAGCAGTTATCTAGGGGTTTGGGTCAACATTCAGTACTTC; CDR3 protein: CASSYLGVWVNIQYF
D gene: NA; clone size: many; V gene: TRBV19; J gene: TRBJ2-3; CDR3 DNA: TGTGCCAGTAAACAGGAGGCTAGCACAGATACGCAGTATTTT; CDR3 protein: CASKQEASTDTQYF
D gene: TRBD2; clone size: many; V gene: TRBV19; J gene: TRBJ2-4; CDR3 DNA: TGTGCCAGTACCGAAGTAGGGCGGCGGGAGTCGCCCAAAAACATTCAGTACTTC; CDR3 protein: CASTEVGRRESPKNIQYF
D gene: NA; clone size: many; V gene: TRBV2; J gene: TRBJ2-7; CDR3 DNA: TGTGCCAGCCGGGACTGGCATTCCTACGAGCAGTACTTC; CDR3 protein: CASRDWHSYEQYF
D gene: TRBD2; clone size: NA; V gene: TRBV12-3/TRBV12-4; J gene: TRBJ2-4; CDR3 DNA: TGTGCCAGCAGACAGGGACTAGCGCCAACGCTAGCCAAAAACATTCAGTACTTC; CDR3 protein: CASRQGLAPTLAKNIQYF
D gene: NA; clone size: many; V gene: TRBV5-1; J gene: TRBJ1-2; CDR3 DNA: TGCGCCAGCAGCTTGTCACCGGGGAACTATGGCTACACCTTC; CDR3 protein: CASSLSPGNYGYTF
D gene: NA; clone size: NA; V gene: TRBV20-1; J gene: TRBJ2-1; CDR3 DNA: TGCAGTGCTGCCGCTAGCGACTACAATGAGCAGTTCTTC; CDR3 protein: CSAAASDYNEQFF
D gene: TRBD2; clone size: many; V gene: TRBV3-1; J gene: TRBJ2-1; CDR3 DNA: TGTGCCAGCAGCCCCGGAGGGGGACTAGCGGGAAGTAATGAGCAGTTCTTC; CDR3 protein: CASSPGGGLAGSNEQFF
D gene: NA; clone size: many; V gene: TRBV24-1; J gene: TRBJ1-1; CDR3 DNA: TGTGCCACCAGTCTAGGCCCGGACACTGAAGCTTTCTTT; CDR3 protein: CATSLGPDTEAFF
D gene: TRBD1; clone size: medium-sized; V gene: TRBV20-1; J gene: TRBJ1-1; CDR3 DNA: TGCAGTGCTAGAGATTACCGGACAGGTCATGACACTGAAGCTTTCTTT; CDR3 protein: CSARDYRTGHDTEAFF
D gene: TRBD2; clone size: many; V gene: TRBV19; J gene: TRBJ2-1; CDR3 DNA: TGTGCCAGTAGTTATGCAGCGGGAGGATTGAATGAGCAGTTCTTC; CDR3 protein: CASSYAAGGLNEQFF
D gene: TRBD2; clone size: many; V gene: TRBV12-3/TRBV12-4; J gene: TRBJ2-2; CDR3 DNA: TGTGCCAGCAGTCCTAGACTAGCGGGAGGGCCCGGGGAGCTGTTTTTT; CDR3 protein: CASSPRLAGGPGELFF
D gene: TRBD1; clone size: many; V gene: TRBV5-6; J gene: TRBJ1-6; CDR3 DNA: TGTGCCAGCAGTACACCGGCAGGGGGGTCACCCCTCCACTTT; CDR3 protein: CASSTPAGGSPLHF
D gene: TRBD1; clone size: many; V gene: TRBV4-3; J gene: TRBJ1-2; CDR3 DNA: TGCGCCAGCAGCCAGGGGGACAGAGCTAACTATGGCTACACCTTC; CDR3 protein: CASSQGDRANYGYTF
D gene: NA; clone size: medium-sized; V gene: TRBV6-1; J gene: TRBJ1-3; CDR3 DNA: TGTGCCAGCAGTGAAGGGGTCTCTGGAAACACCATATATTTT; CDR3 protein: CASSEGVSGNTIYF
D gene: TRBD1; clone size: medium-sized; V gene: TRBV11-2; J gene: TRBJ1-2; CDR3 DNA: TGTGCCAGCAGCTTATCTGACAGGGCTCGATATGGCTACACCTTC; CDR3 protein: CASSLSDRARYGYTF
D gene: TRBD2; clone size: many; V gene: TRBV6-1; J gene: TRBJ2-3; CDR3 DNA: TGTGCCAGCAGCGTAGGACTAGCGGACACAGATACGCAGTATTTT; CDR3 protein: CASSVGLADTDTQYF
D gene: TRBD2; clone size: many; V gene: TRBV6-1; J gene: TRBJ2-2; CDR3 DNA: TGTGCCAGCAACTCGGGACTAGAAGCCGGGGAGCTGTTTTTT; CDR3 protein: CASNSGLEAGELFF